This note documents a single TCR beta chain sequence. Its target is unknown. These data belong to a study of early T cells in non-severe SARS-CoV-2 infection. Overall study context: Chains from this unsorted whole-blood bulk RNA could not be paired.

TCRdb itself ran the 5' RACE reads through MiXCR, one entry per CDR3 protein. The data show about 70,000 distinct CDR3 sequences, with 5% seen just once and less than 9.5% held by the top ten. Findings and caveats of the study: The VDJdb matching leaned toward anti-spike CD8 responses and overlooked private and CD4 specificities.

This clonotype was obtained from an adult who was a healthcare worker with PCR-confirmed SARS-CoV-2 infection or an uninfected control (not recorded which). The source material was whole blood, sampled at baseline.

CDR3 coding DNA: TGTGCCAGCAGCCCCGGGACAGGGGGATATGACGGGGAGCTGTTTTTT. This gives the protein CASSPGTGGYDGELFF. The chain uses TRBV6-5 and TRBJ2-2; TRBD1 matches 11 bases. This CDR3 has 16 amino acids. CDR1 is MNHEY and CDR2 is SVGAGI in the germline V gene. The J segment lost 7 bases and the V segment lost 6 bases, leaving 10 bases of the junction unmatched.